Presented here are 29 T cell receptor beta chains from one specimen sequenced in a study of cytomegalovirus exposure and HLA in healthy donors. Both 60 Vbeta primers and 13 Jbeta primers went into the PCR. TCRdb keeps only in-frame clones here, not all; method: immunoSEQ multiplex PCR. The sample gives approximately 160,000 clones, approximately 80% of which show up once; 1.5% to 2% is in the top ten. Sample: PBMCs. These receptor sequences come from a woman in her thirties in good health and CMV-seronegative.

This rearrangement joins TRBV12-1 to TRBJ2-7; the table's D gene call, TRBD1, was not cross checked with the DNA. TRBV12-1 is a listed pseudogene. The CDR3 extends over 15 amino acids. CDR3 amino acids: CASSLDTGKSYEQYF. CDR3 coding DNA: TGTGCCAGCAGCTTGGATACAGGTAAGTCCTACGAGCAGTACTTC.

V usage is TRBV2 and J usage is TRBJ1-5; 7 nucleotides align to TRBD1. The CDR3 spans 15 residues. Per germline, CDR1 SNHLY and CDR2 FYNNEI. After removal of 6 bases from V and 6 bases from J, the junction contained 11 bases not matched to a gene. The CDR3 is CASRELQGPGQPQHF. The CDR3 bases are TGTGCCAGCAGGGAATTACAGGGGCCCGGTCAGCCCCAGCATTTT.

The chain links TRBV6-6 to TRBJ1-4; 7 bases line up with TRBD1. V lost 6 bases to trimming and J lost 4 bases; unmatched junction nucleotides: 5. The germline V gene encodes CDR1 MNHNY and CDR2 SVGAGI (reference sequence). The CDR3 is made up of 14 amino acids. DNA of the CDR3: TGTGCCAGCAGCCCTGACAGGGTTAATGAAAAACTGTTTTTT. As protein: CASSPDRVNEKLFF.

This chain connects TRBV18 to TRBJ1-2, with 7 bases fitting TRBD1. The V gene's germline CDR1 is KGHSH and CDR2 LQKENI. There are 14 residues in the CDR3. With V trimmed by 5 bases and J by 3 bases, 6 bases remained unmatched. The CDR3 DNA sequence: TGTGCCAGCTCAAGACAGGGTGGGGACTATGGCTACACCTTC. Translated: CASSRQGGDYGYTF.

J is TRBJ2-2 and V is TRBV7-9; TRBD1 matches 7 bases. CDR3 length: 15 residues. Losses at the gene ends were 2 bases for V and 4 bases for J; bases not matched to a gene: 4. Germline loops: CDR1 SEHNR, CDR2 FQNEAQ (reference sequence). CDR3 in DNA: TGTGCCAGCAGCTTAACAGGGGCAAGCACCGGGGAGCTGTTTTTT. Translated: CASSLTGASTGELFF.

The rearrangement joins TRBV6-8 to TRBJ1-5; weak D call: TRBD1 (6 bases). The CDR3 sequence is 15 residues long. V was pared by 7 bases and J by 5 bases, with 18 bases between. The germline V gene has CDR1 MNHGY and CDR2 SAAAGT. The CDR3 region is CASIPPNQGHQPQHF. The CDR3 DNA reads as TGTGCCAGCATTCCCCCCAACCAGGGGCATCAGCCCCAGCATTTT.

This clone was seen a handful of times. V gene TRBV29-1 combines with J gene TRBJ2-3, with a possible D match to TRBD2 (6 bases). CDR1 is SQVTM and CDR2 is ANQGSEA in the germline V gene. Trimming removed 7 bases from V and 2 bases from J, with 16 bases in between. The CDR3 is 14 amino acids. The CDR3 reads CSERAGILTDTQYF. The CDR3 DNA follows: TGCAGCGAACGAGCGGGCATACTCACAGATACGCAGTATTTT.

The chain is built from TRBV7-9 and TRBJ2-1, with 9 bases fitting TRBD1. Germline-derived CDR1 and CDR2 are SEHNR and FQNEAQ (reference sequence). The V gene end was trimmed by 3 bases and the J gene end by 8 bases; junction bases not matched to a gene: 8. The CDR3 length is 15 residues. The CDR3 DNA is TGTGCCAGCAGCTTGGGACAGGGAGCCATCTATGAGCAGTTCTTC. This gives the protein CASSLGQGAIYEQFF.

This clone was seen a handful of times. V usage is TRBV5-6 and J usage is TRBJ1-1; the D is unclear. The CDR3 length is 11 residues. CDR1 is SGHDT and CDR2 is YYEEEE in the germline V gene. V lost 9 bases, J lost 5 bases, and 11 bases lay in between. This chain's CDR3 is CATGGGTEAFF. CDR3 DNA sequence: TGTGCCACCGGAGGCGGGACTGAAGCTTTCTTT.

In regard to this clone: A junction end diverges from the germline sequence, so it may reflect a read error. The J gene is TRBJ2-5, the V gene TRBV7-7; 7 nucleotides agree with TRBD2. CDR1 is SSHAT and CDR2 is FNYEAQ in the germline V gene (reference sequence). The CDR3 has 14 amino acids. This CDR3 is CASSPGRGWETQYF. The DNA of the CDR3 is TGTGCTAGCAGCCCGGGGAGGGGATGGGAGACCCAGTACTTC.

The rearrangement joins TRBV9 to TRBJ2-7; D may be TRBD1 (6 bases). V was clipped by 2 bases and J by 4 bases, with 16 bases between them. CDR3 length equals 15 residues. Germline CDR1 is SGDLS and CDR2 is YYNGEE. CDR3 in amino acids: CASSVNQGLQYEQYF. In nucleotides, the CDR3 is TGTGCCAGCAGCGTGAATCAGGGGTTACAGTACGAGCAGTACTTC.

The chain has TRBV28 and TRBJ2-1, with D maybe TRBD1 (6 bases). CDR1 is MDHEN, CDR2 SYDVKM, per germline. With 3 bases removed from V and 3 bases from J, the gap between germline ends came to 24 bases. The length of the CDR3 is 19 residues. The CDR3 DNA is TGTGCCAGCAGTTTGGCAGCCCAGGGGCCAGTCGGCTACTACAATGAGCAGTTCTTC. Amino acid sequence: CASSLAAQGPVGYYNEQFF.

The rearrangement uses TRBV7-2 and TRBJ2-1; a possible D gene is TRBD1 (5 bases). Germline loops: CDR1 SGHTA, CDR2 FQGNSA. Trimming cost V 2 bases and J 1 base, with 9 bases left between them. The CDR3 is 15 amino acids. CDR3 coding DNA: TGTGCCAGCAGCTTAATCAGGGCTTCCTACAATGAGCAGTTCTTC. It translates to CASSLIRASYNEQFF.

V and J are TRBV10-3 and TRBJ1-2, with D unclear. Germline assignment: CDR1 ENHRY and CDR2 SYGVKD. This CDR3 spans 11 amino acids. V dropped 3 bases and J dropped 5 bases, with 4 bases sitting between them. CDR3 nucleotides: TGTGCCATCAGTGACGGGTATGGCTACACCTTC. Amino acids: CAISDGYGYTF.

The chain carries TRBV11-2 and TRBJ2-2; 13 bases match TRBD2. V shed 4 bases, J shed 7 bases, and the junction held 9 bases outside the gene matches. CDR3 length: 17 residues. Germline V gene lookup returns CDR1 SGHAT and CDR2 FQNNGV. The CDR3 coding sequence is TGTGCCAGCAGCTCGCCGGGACTAGCGGGATTTGGCGGGGAGCTGTTTTTT. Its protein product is CASSSPGLAGFGGELFF.

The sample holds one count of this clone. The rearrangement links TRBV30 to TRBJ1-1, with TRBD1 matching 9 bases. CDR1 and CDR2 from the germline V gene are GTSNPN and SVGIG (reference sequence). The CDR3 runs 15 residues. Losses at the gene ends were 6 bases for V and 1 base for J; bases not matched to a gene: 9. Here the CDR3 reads CACRDRVKGNTEAFF. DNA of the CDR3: TGTGCCTGCCGGGACAGGGTCAAGGGGAACACTGAAGCTTTCTTT.

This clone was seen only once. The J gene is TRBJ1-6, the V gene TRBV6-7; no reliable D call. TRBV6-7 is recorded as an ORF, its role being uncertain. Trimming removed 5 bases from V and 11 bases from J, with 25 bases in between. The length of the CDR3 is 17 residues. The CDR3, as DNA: TGTGCCAGCAGTCCAAGTGCAATAGCCATCCCGAATCCACCCCTCCACTTT. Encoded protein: CASSPSAIAIPNPPLHF.

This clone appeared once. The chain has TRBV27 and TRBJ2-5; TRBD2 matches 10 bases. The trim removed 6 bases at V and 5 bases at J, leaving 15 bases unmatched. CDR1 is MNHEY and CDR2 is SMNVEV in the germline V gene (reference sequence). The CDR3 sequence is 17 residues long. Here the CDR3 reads CASSYRARLAGVETQYF. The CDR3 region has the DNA TGTGCCAGCAGCTACAGAGCCCGACTAGCGGGTGTGGAGACCCAGTACTTC.

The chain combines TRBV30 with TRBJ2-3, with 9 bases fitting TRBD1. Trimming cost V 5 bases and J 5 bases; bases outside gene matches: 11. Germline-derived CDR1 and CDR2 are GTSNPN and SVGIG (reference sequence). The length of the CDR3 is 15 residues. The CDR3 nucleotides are TGTGCCTGGGGGGGGAGGGACAGGGTGATAGATACGCAGTATTTT. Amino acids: CAWGGRDRVIDTQYF. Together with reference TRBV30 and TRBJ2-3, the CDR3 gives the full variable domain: SQTIHQWPATLVQPVGSPLSLECTVEGTSNPNLYWYRQAAGRGLQLLFYSVGIGQISSEVPQNLSASRPQDRQFILSSKKLLLSDSGFYLCAWGGRDRVIDTQYFGPGTRLTVL.

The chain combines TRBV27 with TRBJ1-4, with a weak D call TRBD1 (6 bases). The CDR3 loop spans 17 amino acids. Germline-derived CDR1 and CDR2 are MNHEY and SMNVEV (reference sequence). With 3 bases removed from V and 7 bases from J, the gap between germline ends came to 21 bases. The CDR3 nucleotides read TGTGCCAGCAGTTTTAGTCAGGGGCATCCCGAGATTGAAAAACTGTTTTTT. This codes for CASSFSQGHPEIEKLFF.

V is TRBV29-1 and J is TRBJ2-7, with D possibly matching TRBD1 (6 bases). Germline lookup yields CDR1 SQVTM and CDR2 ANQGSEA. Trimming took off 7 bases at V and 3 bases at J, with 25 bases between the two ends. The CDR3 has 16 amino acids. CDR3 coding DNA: TGCAGCGGCCACAGGGTGGGGTTATGGCTTGACTACGAGCAGTACTTC. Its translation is CSGHRVGLWLDYEQYF.

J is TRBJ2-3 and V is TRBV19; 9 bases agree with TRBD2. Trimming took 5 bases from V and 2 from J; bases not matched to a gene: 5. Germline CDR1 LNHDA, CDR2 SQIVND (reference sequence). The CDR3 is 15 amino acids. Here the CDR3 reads CASSVTSGPTDTQYF. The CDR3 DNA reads TGTGCCAGTAGTGTGACTAGCGGCCCCACAGATACGCAGTATTTT.

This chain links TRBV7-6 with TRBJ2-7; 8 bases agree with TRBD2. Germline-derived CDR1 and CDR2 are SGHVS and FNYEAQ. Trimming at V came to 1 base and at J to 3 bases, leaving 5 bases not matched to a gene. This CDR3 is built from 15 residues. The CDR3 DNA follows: TGTGCCAGCAGCTTAGGGCCGGGACTAGGCTACGAGCAGTACTTC. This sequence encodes CASSLGPGLGYEQYF.

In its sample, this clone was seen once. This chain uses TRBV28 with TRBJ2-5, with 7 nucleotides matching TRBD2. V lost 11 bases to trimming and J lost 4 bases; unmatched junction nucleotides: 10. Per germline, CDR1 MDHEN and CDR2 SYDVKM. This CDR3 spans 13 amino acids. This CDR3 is CAGQRGSGETQYF. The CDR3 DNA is TGTGCCGGCCAGCGGGGCTCGGGAGAGACCCAGTACTTC.

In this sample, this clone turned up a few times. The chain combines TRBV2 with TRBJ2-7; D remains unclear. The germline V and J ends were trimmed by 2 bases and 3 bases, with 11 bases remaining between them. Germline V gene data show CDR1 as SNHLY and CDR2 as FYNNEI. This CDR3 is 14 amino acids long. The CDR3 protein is CASSEWLLGYEQYF. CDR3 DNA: TGTGCCAGCAGTGAATGGTTACTTGGCTACGAGCAGTACTTC.

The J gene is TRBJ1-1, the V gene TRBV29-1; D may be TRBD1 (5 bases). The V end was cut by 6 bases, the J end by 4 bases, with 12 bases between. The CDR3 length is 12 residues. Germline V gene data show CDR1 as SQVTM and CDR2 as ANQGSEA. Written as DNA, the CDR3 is TGCAGCGTGACGGGGGATCTCACTGAAGCTTTCTTT. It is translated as CSVTGDLTEAFF.

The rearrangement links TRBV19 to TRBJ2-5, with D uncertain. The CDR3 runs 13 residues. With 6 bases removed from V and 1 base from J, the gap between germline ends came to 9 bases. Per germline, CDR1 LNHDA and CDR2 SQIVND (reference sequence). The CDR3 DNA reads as TGTGCCAGTAGCCCGACAAGCCAAGAGACCCAGTACTTC. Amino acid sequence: CASSPTSQETQYF.

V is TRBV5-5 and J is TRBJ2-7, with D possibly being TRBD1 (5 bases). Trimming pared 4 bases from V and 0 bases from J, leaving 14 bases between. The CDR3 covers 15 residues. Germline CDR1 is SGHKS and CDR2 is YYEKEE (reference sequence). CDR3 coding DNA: TGTGCCAGCAGCCGGACATTTGAGAGCTCCTACGAGCAGTACTTC. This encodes CASSRTFESSYEQYF.

The CDR3 loop reads CASSVEGGQGQPQHF. In DNA, the CDR3 is TGTGCCAGCAGCGTAGAGGGGGGGCAAGGCCAGCCCCAGCATTTT. This sequence joins TRBV9 and TRBJ1-5; D is possibly TRBD1 (6 bases). Looked up from germline, CDR1 is SGDLS and CDR2 is YYNGEE. The CDR3 has 15 residues. Trimming pared 0 bases from V and 7 bases from J, leaving 14 bases between.